This record concerns one TCR beta chain sequence. Antigen specificity is unknown. TCRdb reanalysed the reads using MiXCR and keeps one entry per CDR3 protein. This sample has approximately 250,000 distinct CDR3 sequences, with more than 9% found just once. The sample originates from a study of T cell repertoires in cytomegalovirus infection. On the study more broadly: A matching HLA type, together with CMV infection, was signaled by public TCR beta signatures.

Findings of the study overall: CMV-specific HLA-C-restricted TCR beta clonotypes dominated the ex vivo response. Individuals carrying CMV plus the relevant HLA were identified by cumulative frequency of public TCR beta families.

The TCR originated in a human donor in good health (CMV status not recorded). Some clones in this sample may be carry-over from other donors' samples. Sequences were obtained from PBMCs.

CDR3 protein: CASSNPVDGYTF. The CDR3 DNA sequence: TGTGCCAGCAGCAACCCGGTGGATGGCTACACCTTC. This chain uses TRBV6-2 or TRBV6-3 with TRBJ1-2; D unresolved. The V end lost 6 bases, the J end lost 6 bases, and 11 bases lay between the germline ends. In germline, CDR1 is MNHEY, CDR2 SVGEGT. CDR3 length equals 12 residues.